This T cell receptor beta chain was observed in a study of blood T cell repertoires in COVID-19. Germline CDR1 and CDR2: SGHAT and FQDESV (reference sequence). The V gene lost 5 bases and the J gene lost 5 bases, with 18 bases spanning the gap. This CDR3 has 15 residues. Data came from immunoSEQ multiplex PCR; TCRdb stores just in-frame clones and leaves some out. The sample includes approximately 81,000 clones, approximately 90% of them seen just once. Cohort allocation depended upon clinical history that participants reported. The origin of this receptor is a woman in her fifties or sixties with acute COVID-19. The V gene is TRBV11-1, the J gene TRBJ2-5, with D tentatively TRBD1 (6 bases). Sequencing used PBMCs or T cells enriched from blood (not recorded which). CDR3 loop: CASSLGQSPWETQYF. The CDR3 DNA reads TGTGCCAGCAGCCTAGGACAGTCCCCATGGGAGACCCAGTACTTC.